This T cell receptor (beta chain) was retrieved from a study of blood T cell repertoires in COVID-19. Only in-frame clones appear in the TCRdb table, and some are missing; sequencing was by immunoSEQ multiplex PCR. The table lists tens of thousands of clones, just over 70% of them singletons. The sequenced material came from PBMCs or T cells enriched from blood (not recorded which). This TCR derives from a woman aged 60-75 years who had been exposed to COVID-19.

The CDR3 DNA reads as TGTGCCAGCAGTGAAGCGAGAAGTCACGAGCAGTACTTC. Translated: CASSEARSHEQYF. J is TRBJ2-7 and V is TRBV6-1; D gene uncertain. The ends were cut back, 0 bases at V and 5 bases at J, with 8 bases in the middle. The CDR3 consists of 13 residues. Germline values: CDR1 MNHNS, CDR2 SASEGT.